Listed here are 12 T cell receptor beta chains from one sample, sequenced in a study of blood T cell repertoires in COVID-19. Profiling relied on immunoSEQ multiplex PCR, and the TCRdb table lists in-frame clones only, not all of them. Here the sample spans roughly 250,000 clones, approximately 86% being singletons. Sequenced: PBMCs or T cells enriched from blood (not recorded which). Every receptor here comes from a middle-aged woman with acute COVID-19.

The V and J genes are TRBV11-2 and TRBJ2-1; the match to TRBD2 covers 16 bases. CDR3 length equals 19 residues. Germline loops: CDR1 SGHAT, CDR2 FQNNGV. V shed 5 bases, J shed 6 bases, and the junction held 13 bases outside the gene matches. CDR3 in amino acids: CASSTLGTSGRASRNEQFF. CDR3 DNA: TGTGCCAGCAGCACCCTCGGGACTAGCGGGAGGGCCAGTCGCAATGAGCAGTTCTTC.

The chain joins TRBV5-1 to TRBJ2-7, with 7 nucleotides matching TRBD1. Germline V CDR1 and CDR2: SGHRS, YFSETQ. V dropped 4 bases and J dropped 5; count of bases not matched to a gene: 12. The CDR3 sequence is 15 residues long. CDR3 in DNA: TGCGCCAGCAGCAACAGACAGGGAGAATTCGACGAGCAGTACTTC. Amino acids: CASSNRQGEFDEQYF.

The rearrangement links TRBV5-4 to TRBJ2-2; TRBD2 might be the D (6 bases). Germline V gives CDR1 SGHNT, CDR2 YYREEE (reference sequence). The CDR3 extends over 20 amino acids. Trimming removed 4 bases from V and 5 bases from J, with 30 bases in between. CDR3 DNA: TGTGCCAGCAGCCCCCCGGTCGAGGAGGGCCGTCTTTTTAAGACCGGGGAGCTGTTTTTT. Translation: CASSPPVEEGRLFKTGELFF.

The genes are TRBV5-1 and TRBJ2-3; 12 bases map to TRBD2. The junction had 3 bases not matched to a gene; V was cut back by 0 bases and J by 1 base. Germline V lookup: CDR1 SGHRS, CDR2 YFSETQ. The CDR3 sequence is 17 residues long. CDR3 bases: TGCGCCAGCAGCTTGGGACTAGCGGGAGTGGGCACAGATACGCAGTATTTT. Its translation: CASSLGLAGVGTDTQYF.

The gene calls are TRBV12-3 or TRBV12-4 and TRBJ1-2, with unresolved D. Trimming pared 7 bases from V and 6 bases from J, leaving 9 bases between. CDR3 length equals 11 residues. The CDR3 nucleotides read TGTGCCAGCACCATCGGGGATGGCTACACCTTC. Its translation is CASTIGDGYTF.

V is TRBV10-1 and J is TRBJ2-1; 14 nucleotides agree with TRBD2. The J segment lost 7 bases and the V segment lost 3 bases, leaving 11 bases of the junction unmatched. In germline, CDR1 is WNHNN, CDR2 SYGVQD (reference sequence). The CDR3 runs 18 residues. The CDR3 sequence is CASSDPSTSGRAGNEQFF. The CDR3 DNA sequence: TGCGCCAGCAGTGACCCCTCGACTAGCGGGAGGGCCGGGAATGAGCAGTTCTTC.

The V and J genes are TRBV27 and TRBJ2-1; D is perhaps TRBD1 (5 bases). Germline V gene sequence: CDR1 MNHEY, CDR2 SMNVEV (reference sequence). The CDR3 spans 14 residues. V dropped 0 bases and J dropped 5 bases, with 8 bases sitting between them. The CDR3 sequence: CASSLSDTNNEQFF. The CDR3 DNA is TGTGCCAGCAGTTTATCGGACACTAACAATGAGCAGTTCTTC.

V gene TRBV7-9 combines with J gene TRBJ2-1; D might be TRBD1 (6 bases). Between the trimmed V and J ends, which lost 1 base and 10 bases, there was a span of 8 bases. The CDR3 loop spans 12 amino acids. CDR1 and CDR2 (germline): SEHNR, FQNEAQ (reference sequence). The CDR3 is CASSLDTGEQFF. The CDR3 DNA is TGTGCCAGCAGCTTAGATACAGGGGAGCAGTTCTTC.

The chain recombines TRBV27 with TRBJ2-3, with TRBD1 matching 7 bases. V was clipped by 4 bases and J by 2 bases; unmatched bases: 6. Germline-derived CDR1 and CDR2 are MNHEY and SMNVEV (reference sequence). This CDR3 is 15 amino acids long. For the CDR3, the DNA is TGTGCCAGCAGTTCGGACAGGAGCTACACAGATACGCAGTATTTT. Its translation is CASSSDRSYTDTQYF.

The chain carries TRBV19 and TRBJ2-2, with 13 bases matching TRBD2. J was trimmed by 3 bases and V by 5 bases; bases with no gene match: 12. This CDR3 has 19 amino acids. Germline lookup yields CDR1 LNHDA and CDR2 SQIVND (reference sequence). CDR3 nucleotides: TGTGCCAGTAGTTACGGGTCCGGGACTAGCGGGATTGACACCGGGGAGCTGTTTTTT. Translating it yields CASSYGSGTSGIDTGELFF.

The V and J genes are TRBV28 and TRBJ2-1, with 13 nucleotides matching TRBD2. This CDR3 region has 15 residues. Germline CDR1 MDHEN, CDR2 SYDVKM. V shed 9 bases and J 8 bases; nucleotides not matched to a gene: 10. The CDR3 loop is CASALRGLAGDEQFF. In DNA form, the CDR3 reads TGTGCCAGTGCCCTACGCGGACTAGCGGGAGATGAGCAGTTCTTC.

The chain employs TRBV29-1 and TRBJ2-5; TRBD1 aligns across 7 bases. Germline V CDR1 and CDR2: SQVTM, ANQGSEA. The J segment lost 4 bases and the V segment lost 7 bases, leaving 9 bases of the junction unmatched. There are 13 residues in the CDR3. The CDR3 spells CSGGPGGRETQYF. CDR3 DNA: TGCAGCGGGGGCCCAGGGGGACGAGAGACCCAGTACTTC.